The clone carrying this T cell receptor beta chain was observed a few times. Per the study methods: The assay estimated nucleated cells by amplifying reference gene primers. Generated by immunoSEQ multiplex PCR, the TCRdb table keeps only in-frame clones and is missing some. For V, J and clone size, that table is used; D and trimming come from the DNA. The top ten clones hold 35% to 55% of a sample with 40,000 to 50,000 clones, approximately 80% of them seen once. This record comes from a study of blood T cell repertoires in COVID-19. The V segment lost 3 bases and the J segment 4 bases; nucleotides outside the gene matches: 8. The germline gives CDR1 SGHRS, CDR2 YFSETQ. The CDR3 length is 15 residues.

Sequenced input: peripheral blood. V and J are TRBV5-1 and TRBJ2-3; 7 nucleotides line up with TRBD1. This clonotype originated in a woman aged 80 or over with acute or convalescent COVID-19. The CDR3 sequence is CASSSTGTAADTQYF. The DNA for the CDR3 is TGCGCCAGCAGCTCGACAGGGACGGCGGCAGATACGCAGTATTTT.